The T cell receptor beta chain under discussion was sequenced for a study of T cell responses to AZD1222 COVID-19 vaccine (TCRdb year 2021). Regarding the complete study: AZD1222 recipients given second doses at about 4 weeks or at about 12 weeks were pooled, since spike-specific TCR depth and breadth were not found to differ between the two schedules. A total of 233 trial participants underwent TCR sequencing, of whom 200 to 220 had received two doses of AZD1222 and some 25 had received two doses of the MenACWY control vaccine. Enrollment into the trials was organized by age into subgroups of 18-55, 56-69 and 70-plus years, and those subgroups contained around 150, 28 and 57 TCR-sequenced participants, respectively. Here is what the overall study found, with its caveats: The whole spike protein was spanned by vaccine-associated CD4 TCRs, and dominant responses were seen in regions 160-218 and 743-854. Only 5 to 7 AZD1222 recipients were SARS-CoV-2 seropositive at baseline, limiting conclusions about previously exposed vaccinees. Participants were mostly white British and included more females than males, and it was suggested by the authors that clonal diversity may have been underestimated. No day 14 peak-response samples were available, so repertoires were characterized only after the peak T cell response. In the small 56-69-year group, the increase in depth fell short of significance, most likely because of low power. Epitopes outside the regions mutated in the B.1.351 and B.1.1.7 variants were reportedly recognized by nearly half of the unique spike-specific TCRs. After two AZD1222 doses, both the breadth and the depth of spike-specific TCRs were significantly higher than at day 0 and than in MenACWY recipients.

Details on this clone: Its specific antigen is unknown. Base qualities were left out, and no much larger clone turns up one base away.

The CDR3 regions of human TCRbeta chains were subjected to immunosequencing. The source study handled its data this way. TCRs in the repertoires were matched against a reference library of SARS-CoV-2-specific TCRs that had been generated with the MIRA antigen-specificity platform. Breadth meant the fraction of unique TCRs that were SARS-CoV-2-associated, whereas depth meant the fraction of total T cells that were SARS-CoV-2-associated. Each spike-specific TCR was assigned to its reactive spike region and to a CD4 or CD8 class using the MIRA data. Log10-transformed breadth and depth values were compared by one-way ANOVA with Sidak's multiple comparisons tests. In its TCRdb copy, this immuneACCESS table keeps in-frame sequences only and misses some clones. Where compared with another copy, unresolved V genes explain less than half of these, and the others have no known cause. V, J and clone size derive from that table, while D and trimming were established from the DNA sequence. The sample table holds 100,000 to 150,000 clones, of which approximately 88% were seen once. Of the sample, approximately 6.8% is held by the ten largest clones.

The sample's time point label, decoded: baseline before first vaccination. Vaccinee samples were obtained from the UK trials COV001 and COV002, which included a single-blind randomized controlled phase 2/3 trial of AZD1222 (ChAdOx1 nCoV-19) in healthy adults. For TCRbeta chain sequencing, PBMC samples from trial participants were taken at day 0 and at day 28 after the second dose. Including the terminal cysteine and phenylalanine, the CDR3 comprises 15 residues. Only the CDR3 part of the read is kept: 45 bases, read in frame from the first base. V drops 4 bases and J drops 0 bases, leaving 11 bases in between. CDR1 and CDR2 are read off the germline V gene as SGDLS and YYNGEE.

In this chain, TRBV9 is recombined with TRBJ1-3; the D gene is unclear. This TCR came from an adult in good health. The starting material was peripheral blood, obtained on day 0 of AZD1222 vaccination. The CDR3 is CASSSRSISGNTIYF. The sequence in DNA is TGTGCCAGCAGCTCCCGGTCTATCTCTGGAAACACCATATATTTT.